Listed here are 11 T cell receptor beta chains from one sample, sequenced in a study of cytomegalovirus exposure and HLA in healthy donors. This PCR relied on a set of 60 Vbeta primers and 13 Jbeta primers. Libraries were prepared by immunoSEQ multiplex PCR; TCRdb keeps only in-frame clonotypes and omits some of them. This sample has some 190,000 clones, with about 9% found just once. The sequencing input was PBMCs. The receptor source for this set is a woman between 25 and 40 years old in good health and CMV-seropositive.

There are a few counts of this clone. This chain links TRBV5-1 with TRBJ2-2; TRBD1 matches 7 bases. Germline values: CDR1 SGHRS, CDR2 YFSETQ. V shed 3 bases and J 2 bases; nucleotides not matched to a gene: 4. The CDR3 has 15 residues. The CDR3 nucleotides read TGCGCCAGCAGCTCCGGGACAGTTAACACCGGGGAGCTGTTTTTT. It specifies CASSSGTVNTGELFF.

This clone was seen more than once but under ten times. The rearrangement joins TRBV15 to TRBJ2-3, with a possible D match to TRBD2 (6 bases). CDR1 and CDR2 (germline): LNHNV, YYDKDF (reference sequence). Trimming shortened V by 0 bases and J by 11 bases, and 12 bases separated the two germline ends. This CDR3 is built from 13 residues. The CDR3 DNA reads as TGTGCCACCAGCAGAGATCTCGGAGGGCAGCAGTATTTT. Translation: CATSRDLGGQQYF.

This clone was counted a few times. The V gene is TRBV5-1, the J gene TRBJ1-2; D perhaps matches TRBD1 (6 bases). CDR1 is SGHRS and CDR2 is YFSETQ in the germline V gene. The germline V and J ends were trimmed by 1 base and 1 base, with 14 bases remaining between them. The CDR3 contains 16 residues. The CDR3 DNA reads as TGCGCCAGCAGCTTGATCGGCCAGGGGATTAACTATGGCTACACCTTC. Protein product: CASSLIGQGINYGYTF.

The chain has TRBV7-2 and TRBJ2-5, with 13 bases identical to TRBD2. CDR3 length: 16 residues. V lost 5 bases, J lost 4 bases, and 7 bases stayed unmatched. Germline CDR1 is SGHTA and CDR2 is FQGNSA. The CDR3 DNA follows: TGTGCCAGCAGCCTTACTGGACTAGCGGGAGCAGAGACCCAGTACTTC. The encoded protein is CASSLTGLAGAETQYF.

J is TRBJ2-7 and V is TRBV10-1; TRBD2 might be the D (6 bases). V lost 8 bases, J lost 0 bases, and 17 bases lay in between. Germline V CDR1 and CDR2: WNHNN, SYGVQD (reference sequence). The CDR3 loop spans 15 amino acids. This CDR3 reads CASSRWRGLSYEQYF. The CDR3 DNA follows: TGCGCCAGCTCCCGTTGGCGGGGCCTCTCCTACGAGCAGTACTTC.

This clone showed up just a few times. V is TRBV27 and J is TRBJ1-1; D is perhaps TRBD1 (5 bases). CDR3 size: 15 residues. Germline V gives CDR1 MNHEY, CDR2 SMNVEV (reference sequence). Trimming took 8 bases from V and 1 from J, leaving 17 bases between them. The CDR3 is CASRFRRGGNTEAFF. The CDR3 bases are TGTGCCAGCCGATTTAGGAGGGGAGGGAACACTGAAGCTTTCTTT.

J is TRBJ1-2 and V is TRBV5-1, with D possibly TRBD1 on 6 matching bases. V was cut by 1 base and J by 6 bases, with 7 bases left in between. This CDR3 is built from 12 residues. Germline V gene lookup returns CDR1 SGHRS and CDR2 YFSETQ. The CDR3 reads CASSLKGDGYTF. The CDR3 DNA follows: TGCGCCAGCAGCTTGAAGGGGGATGGCTACACCTTC.

In nucleotides, the CDR3 is TGTGCCAGCAGCTTCCAAGGGGCCAGGGTGCACGAGCAGTACTTC. Its protein product is CASSFQGARVHEQYF. The V gene is TRBV7-8, the J gene TRBJ2-7, with a weak D call TRBD1 (5 bases). V lost 3 bases, J lost 5 bases, and 17 bases lay in between. The CDR3 is 15 amino acids. From germline, CDR1 is SGHVS and CDR2 FQNEAQ.

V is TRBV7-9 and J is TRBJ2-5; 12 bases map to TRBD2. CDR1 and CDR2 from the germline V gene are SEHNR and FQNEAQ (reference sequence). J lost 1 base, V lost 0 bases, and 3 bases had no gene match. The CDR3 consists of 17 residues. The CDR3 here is CASSLAGTSGFQETQYF. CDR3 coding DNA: TGTGCCAGCAGCTTAGCTGGGACTAGCGGGTTCCAAGAGACCCAGTACTTC.

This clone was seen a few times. CDR3 sequence reads: CASSEGGGPRFYGYTF. In DNA, the CDR3 is TGTGCCAGCAGCGAAGGGGGGGGTCCTCGCTTCTATGGCTACACCTTC. This chain uses TRBV6-4 with TRBJ1-2; D may be TRBD1 (6 bases). V dropped 6 bases and J dropped 4 bases, with 21 bases sitting between them. Germline CDR1 MRHNA, CDR2 SNTAGT. There are 16 residues in the CDR3.

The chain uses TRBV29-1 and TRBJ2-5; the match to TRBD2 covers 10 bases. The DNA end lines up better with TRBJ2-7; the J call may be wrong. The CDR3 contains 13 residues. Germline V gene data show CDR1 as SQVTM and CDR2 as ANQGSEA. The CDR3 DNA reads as TGCAGCGTCCTAGCGGGAGTAGACCACGAGCAGTACTTC. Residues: CSVLAGVDHEQYF.